This T cell receptor beta chain derives from a study of blood T cell repertoires in COVID-19. Study-level information: Acute and convalescent COVID-19 samples came from the United States, Italy and Spain. The cDNA or gDNA used as material had been derived from T cells, B-cell-depleted T cells, or PBMCs.

Authors' processing steps: Estimation of nucleated cell counts relied on the amplification of reference gene primers. Repertoires were generated with immunoSEQ multiplex PCR, while TCRdb's copy carries only in-frame clones and drops some. The DNA was the basis for D and trimming; V, J and clone size are from that table. Counted here are 65,000 or so clones, 81% occurring once; the ten biggest clones make up approximately 0.8%. The specimen sequenced was peripheral blood. The clonotype originates from a woman in her 70s with acute or convalescent COVID-19.

The CDR3 DNA follows: TGTGCCAGCAGTGAATTTCAAACCGGGGAGCTGTTTTTT. Amino acids: CASSEFQTGELFF. This chain joins TRBV6-4 and TRBJ2-2; the D is unclear. The CDR3 contains 13 residues. V lost 3 bases to trimming and J lost 5 bases, with 7 bases between them. Germline-derived CDR1 and CDR2 are MRHNA and SNTAGT.